There are a few counts of the clone carrying this T cell receptor beta chain. Its specificity is unknown. This sample stems from a study of memory CD4+ T cells and cytomegalovirus serostatus. As for the study in general: This sample comes from healthy Belgian adults, fewer than 10 CMV seropositive, 20 to 25 seronegative. Study conclusions and caveats: Median bootstrapped AUC for CMV status was around 0.95 originally, just under 0.93 US-trained.

The CDR3 covers 14 residues. Per germline, CDR1 MRHNA and CDR2 SNTAGT. V shed 6 bases and J shed 5 bases, with 14 bases lying between them. Clones were read by immunoSEQ multiplex PCR, and TCRdb kept only the in-frame ones, dropping some. The sample consists of tens of thousands of clones, around 76% of them appearing once. Single viable CD3+CD4+CD8-CD45RO+ cells were sorted as the memory CD4+ T cells. The chain couples TRBV6-4 to TRBJ1-5; D might be TRBD1 (6 bases). Sequencing was done on a sample of memory CD4+ T cells from blood. This TCR was recovered from an adult in good health and CMV-seronegative. The CDR3 here is CASSAGVQDQPQHF. The DNA for the CDR3 is TGTGCCAGCAGCGCAGGGGTTCAGGATCAGCCCCAGCATTTT.